Each of the 6 T cell receptor beta chains below was sequenced from the same sample in a study of T cell repertoires in cytomegalovirus infection. In TCRdb, the reads were re-called with MiXCR into one record per CDR3 protein. The repertoire holds about 89,000 distinct CDR3 sequences, 25% to 30% seen once, with around 68% in the top ten. These receptors' targets are unknown. The material sequenced was CD8+ T cells from cultured PBMCs, taken from culture after CMV antigen stimulation. All receptors come from a human donor in good health (CMV status not recorded). Some clones in this sample may be carry-over from other donors' samples.

This chain uses TRBV4-1 with TRBJ1-1; 9 nucleotides align to TRBD1. CDR1 and CDR2 from the germline V gene are MGHRA and YSYEKL. This CDR3 spans 15 amino acids. Trimming removed 2 bases from V and 1 base from J; junction bases left unmatched: 2. The chain's CDR3 is CASSQTGQGNTEAFF. The CDR3 region has the DNA TGCGCCAGCAGCCAAACGGGACAGGGGAACACTGAAGCTTTCTTT.

At least ten counts were recorded for this clonotype. The chain uses TRBV7-6 and TRBJ1-4, with a tentative D call TRBD1 (5 bases). The V end was cut by 5 bases, the J end by 5 bases, with 12 bases between. CDR1 and CDR2 from the germline V gene are SGHVS and FNYEAQ. There are 14 residues in the CDR3. The CDR3 spells CASSDQGGNEKLFF. In DNA, the CDR3 is TGTGCCAGCAGCGATCAGGGTGGCAATGAAAAACTGTTTTTT.

This clonotype was picked up many times. V usage is TRBV7-9 and J usage is TRBJ1-2; 8 nucleotides match TRBD1. Germline V gene lookup returns CDR1 SEHNR and CDR2 FQNEAQ (reference sequence). The CDR3 totals 15 residues. J gave up 5 bases and V 0 bases, and 5 bases lay outside the gene matches. The CDR3 reads CASSLASDRAYGYTF. As DNA, the CDR3 is TGTGCCAGCAGCTTAGCGTCGGACAGGGCATATGGCTACACCTTC.

This clonotype was seen a handful of times. The chain is built from TRBV12-3 or TRBV12-4 and TRBJ2-1; 8 bases are a match to TRBD2. CDR3 size: 14 residues. V trimming: 2 bases; J trimming: 7 bases; junction bases outside the gene matches: 4. CDR3 in DNA: TGTGCCAGCAGTTTAAGCGGGGGAGCTAATGAGCAGTTCTTC. Amino acids: CASSLSGGANEQFF.

The rearrangement links TRBV10-3 to TRBJ1-1; D is unclear. The CDR3 has 11 residues. The germline V gene has CDR1 ENHRY and CDR2 SYGVKD. The germline V and J ends were trimmed by 2 bases and 7 bases, with 5 bases remaining between them. CDR3 DNA sequence: TGTGCCATCAGTGAGGGTCGTGAAGCTTTCTTT. It codes for CAISEGREAFF.

Comment on this clonotype: Relative to the germline gene, one junction end is altered; a read error may explain this. The chain uses TRBV12-3 or TRBV12-4 and TRBJ2-3, with TRBD2 matching 8 bases. This CDR3 is built from 12 residues. The CDR3 DNA reads TGTGCAAGCAGCGGGGGTTCAGATACGCAGTATTTT. Translating gives CASSGGSDTQYF.